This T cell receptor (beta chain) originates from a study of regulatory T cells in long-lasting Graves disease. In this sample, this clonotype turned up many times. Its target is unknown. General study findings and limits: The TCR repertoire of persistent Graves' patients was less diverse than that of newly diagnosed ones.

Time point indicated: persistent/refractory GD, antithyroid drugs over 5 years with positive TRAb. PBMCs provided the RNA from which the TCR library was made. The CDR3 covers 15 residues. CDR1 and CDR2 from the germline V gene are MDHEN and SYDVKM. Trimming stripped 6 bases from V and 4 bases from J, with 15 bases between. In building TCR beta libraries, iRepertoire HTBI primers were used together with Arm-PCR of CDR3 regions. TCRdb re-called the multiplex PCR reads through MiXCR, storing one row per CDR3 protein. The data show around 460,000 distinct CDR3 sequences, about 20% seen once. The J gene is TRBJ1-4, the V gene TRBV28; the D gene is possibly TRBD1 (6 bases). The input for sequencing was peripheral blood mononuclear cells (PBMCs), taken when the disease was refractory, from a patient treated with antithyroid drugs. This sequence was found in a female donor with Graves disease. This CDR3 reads CASRSQGHSNEKLFF. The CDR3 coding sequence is TGTGCCAGCAGGTCACAGGGTCATAGTAATGAAAAACTGTTTTTT.